Described below is a single TCR beta chain sequence and its context. The CDR3 sequence is 13 residues long. The germline V and J ends were trimmed by 6 bases and 5 bases, with 13 bases remaining between them. Germline V gene lookup returns CDR1 MNHEY and CDR2 SVGAGI. TCRdb fed the 5' RACE reads into MiXCR, producing one record per CDR3 protein. The sample consists of tens of thousands of distinct CDR3 sequences, around 26% of them appearing once. The V and J genes are TRBV6-5 and TRBJ1-2, with a possible D match to TRBD1 (5 bases). Sequenced: naive CD4+ T cells sorted from blood. Subset indicated: naive CD4+ T cells, CD4+CD45RA+CD25-. This clonotype was obtained from a female donor with breast cancer. In DNA, the CDR3 is TGTGCCAGCAGGCACATCGACAGTTATGGCTACACCTTC. This encodes CASRHIDSYGYTF.